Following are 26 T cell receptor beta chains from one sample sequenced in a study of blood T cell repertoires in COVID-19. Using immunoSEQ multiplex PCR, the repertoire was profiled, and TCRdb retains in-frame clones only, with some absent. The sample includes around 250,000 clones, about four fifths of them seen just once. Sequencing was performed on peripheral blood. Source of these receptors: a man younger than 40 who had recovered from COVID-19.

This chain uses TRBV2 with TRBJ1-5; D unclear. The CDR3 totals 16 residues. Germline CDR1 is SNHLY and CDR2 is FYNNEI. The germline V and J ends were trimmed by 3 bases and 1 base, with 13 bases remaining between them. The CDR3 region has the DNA TGTGCCAGCAGTGAGTCCGGGAGTTGGAGCAATCAGCCCCAGCATTTT. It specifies CASSESGSWSNQPQHF.

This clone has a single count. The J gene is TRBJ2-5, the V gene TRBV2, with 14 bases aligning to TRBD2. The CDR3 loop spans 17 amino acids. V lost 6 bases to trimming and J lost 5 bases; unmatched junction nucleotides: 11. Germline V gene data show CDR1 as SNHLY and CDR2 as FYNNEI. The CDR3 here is CASRGTSGGGRAETQYF. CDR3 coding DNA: TGTGCCAGCAGGGGGACTAGCGGGGGCGGCCGTGCGGAGACCCAGTACTTC.

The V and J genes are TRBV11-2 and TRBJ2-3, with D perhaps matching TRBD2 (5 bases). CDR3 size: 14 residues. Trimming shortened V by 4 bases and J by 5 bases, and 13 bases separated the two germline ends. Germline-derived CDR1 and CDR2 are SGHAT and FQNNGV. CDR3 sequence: CASSSRLGGDTQYF. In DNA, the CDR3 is TGTGCCAGCAGCTCCCGGTTAGGAGGAGATACGCAGTATTTT.

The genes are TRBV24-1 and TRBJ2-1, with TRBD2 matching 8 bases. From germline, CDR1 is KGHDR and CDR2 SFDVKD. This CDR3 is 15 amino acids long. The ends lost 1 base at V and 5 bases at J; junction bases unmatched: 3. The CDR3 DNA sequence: TGTGCCACCAGTGATTTAGGGACTAGTGACAATGAGCAGTTCTTC. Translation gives CATSDLGTSDNEQFF.

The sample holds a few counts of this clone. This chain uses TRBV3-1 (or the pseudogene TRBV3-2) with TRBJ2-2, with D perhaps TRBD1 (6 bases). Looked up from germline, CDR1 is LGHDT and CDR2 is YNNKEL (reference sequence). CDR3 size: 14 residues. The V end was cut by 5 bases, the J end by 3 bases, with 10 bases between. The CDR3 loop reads CASSGDTYTGELFF. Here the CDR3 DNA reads TGTGCCAGCAGCGGGGACACCTACACCGGGGAGCTGTTTTTT.

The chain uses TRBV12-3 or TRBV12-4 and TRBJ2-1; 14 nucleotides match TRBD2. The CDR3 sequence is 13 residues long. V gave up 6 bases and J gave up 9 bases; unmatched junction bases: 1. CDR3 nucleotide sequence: TGTGCCAGCAGCGGGACTAGCGGGGGTGAGCAGTTCTTC. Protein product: CASSGTSGGEQFF.

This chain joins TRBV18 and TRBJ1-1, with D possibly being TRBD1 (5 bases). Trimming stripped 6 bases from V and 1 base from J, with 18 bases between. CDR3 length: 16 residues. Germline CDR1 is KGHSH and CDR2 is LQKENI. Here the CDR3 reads CASSLFGGEANTEAFF. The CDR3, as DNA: TGTGCCAGCTCGCTATTCGGGGGAGAGGCGAACACTGAAGCTTTCTTT.

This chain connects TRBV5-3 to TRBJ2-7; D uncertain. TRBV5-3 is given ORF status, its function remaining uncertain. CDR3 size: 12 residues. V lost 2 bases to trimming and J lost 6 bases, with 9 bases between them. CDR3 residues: CARSFRVREQYV. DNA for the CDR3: TGTGCCAGAAGCTTTCGGGTACGCGAGCAGTACGTC.

The CDR3 DNA is TGTGCCAGCAGCCCCTCCGTAGGGGCAAACACCGGGGAGCTGTTTTTT. Translation gives CASSPSVGANTGELFF. The chain uses TRBV7-8 and TRBJ2-2; TRBD1 is a possible D gene (5 bases). The CDR3 spans 16 residues. The V end lost 5 bases, the J end lost 2 bases, and 15 bases lay between the germline ends. CDR1 and CDR2 from the germline V gene are SGHVS and FQNEAQ.

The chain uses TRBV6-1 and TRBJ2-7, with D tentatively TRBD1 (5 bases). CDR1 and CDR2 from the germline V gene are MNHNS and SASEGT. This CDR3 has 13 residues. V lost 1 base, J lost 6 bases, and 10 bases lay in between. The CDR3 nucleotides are TGTGCCAGCAGTGAAGTAGGGGCACCCGAGCAGTACTTC. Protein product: CASSEVGAPEQYF.

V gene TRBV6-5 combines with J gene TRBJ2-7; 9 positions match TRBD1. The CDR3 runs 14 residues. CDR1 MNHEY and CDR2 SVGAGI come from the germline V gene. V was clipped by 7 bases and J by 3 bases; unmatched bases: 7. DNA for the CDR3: TGTGCCAGCAACGATGGGACAGGGATCTACGAGCAGTACTTC. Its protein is CASNDGTGIYEQYF.

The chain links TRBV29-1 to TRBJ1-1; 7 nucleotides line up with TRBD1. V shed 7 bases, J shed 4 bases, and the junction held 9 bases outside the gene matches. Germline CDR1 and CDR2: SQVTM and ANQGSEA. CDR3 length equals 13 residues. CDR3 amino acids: CSALTGSGTEAFF. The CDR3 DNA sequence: TGCAGCGCTTTGACAGGGTCCGGCACTGAAGCTTTCTTT.

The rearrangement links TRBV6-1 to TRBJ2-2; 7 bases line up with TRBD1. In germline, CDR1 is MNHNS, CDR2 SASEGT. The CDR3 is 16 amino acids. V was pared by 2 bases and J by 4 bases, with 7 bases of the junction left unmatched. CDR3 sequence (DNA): TGTGCCAGCAGTGAACCGACAGGGCAAGTCACCGGGGAGCTGTTTTTT. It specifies CASSEPTGQVTGELFF.

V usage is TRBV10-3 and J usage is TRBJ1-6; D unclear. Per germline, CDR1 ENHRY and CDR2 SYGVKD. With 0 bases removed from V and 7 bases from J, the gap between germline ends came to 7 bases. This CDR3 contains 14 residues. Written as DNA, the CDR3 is TGTGCCATCAGTGAGTCAGTCGGGAATTCACCCCTCCACTTT. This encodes CAISESVGNSPLHF.

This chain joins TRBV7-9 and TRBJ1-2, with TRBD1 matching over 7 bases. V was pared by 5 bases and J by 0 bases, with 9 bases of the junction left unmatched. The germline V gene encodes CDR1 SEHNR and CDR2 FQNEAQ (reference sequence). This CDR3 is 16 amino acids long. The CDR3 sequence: CASSPNDRVPNYGYTF. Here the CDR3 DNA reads TGTGCCAGCAGCCCCAACGACAGGGTACCTAACTATGGCTACACCTTC.

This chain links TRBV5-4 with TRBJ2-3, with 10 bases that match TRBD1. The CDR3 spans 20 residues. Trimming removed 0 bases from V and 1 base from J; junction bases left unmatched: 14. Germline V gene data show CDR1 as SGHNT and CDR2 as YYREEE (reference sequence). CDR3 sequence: CASSLESATGGAPGTDTQYF. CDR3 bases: TGTGCCAGCAGCTTGGAATCCGCGACAGGGGGCGCCCCCGGCACAGATACGCAGTATTTT.

The CDR3 bases are TGTGCCAGCAGATACTTTGAAAAACTGTTTTTT. As protein: CASRYFEKLFF. The J gene is TRBJ1-4, the V gene TRBV25-1; D remains ambiguous. Per the germline V gene, CDR1 is MGHDK and CDR2 is SYGVNS. Trimming took 6 bases from V and 7 from J, leaving 6 bases between them. The CDR3 loop spans 11 amino acids. Complete variable domain (other parts from reference TRBV25-1 and TRBJ1-4): EADIYQTPRYLVIGTGKKITLECSQTMGHDKMYWYQQDPGMELHLIHYSYGVNSTEKGDLSSESTVSRIRTEHFPLTLESARPSHTSQYLCASRYFEKLFFGSGTQLSVL.

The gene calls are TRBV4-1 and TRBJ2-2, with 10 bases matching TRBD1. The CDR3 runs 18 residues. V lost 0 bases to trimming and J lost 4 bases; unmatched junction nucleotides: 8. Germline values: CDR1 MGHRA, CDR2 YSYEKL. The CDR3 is CASSQEGTGVVGTGELFF. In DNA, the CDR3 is TGCGCCAGCAGCCAAGAAGGGACAGGGGTAGTGGGCACCGGGGAGCTGTTTTTT.

The CDR3 DNA reads TGTGCCAGCGGTCGTCCTACTAATAATTCACCCCTCCACTTT. As protein: CASGRPTNNSPLHF. V is TRBV2 and J is TRBJ1-6; D is undetermined. Per germline, CDR1 SNHLY and CDR2 FYNNEI. V was cut by 8 bases and J by 5 bases, with 13 bases left in between. CDR3 length: 14 amino acids.

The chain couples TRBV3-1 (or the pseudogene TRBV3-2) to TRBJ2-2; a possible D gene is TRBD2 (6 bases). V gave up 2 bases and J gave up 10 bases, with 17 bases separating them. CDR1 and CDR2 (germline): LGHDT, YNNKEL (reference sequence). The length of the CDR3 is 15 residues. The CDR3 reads CASSQRGGGTPELFF. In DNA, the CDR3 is TGTGCCAGCAGCCAACGTGGTGGGGGGACCCCGGAGCTGTTTTTT.

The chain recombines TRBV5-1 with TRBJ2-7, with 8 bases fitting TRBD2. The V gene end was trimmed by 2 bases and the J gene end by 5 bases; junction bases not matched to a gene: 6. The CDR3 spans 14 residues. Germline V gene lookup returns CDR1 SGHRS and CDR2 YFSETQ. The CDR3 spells CASSLGTSPDEQYF. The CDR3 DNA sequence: TGCGCCAGCAGCTTAGGGACTAGTCCGGACGAGCAGTACTTC. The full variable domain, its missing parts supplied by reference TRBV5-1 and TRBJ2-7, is KAGVTQTPRYLIKTRGQQVTLSCSPISGHRSVSWYQQTPGQGLQFLFEYFSETQRNKGNFPGRFSGRQFSNSRSEMNVSTLELGDSALYLCASSLGTSPDEQYFGPGTRLTVT.

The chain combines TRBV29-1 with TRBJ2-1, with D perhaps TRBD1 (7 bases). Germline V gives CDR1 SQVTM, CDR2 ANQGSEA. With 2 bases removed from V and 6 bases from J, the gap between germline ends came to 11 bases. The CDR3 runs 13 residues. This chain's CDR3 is CSVERQGGNEQFF. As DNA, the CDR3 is TGCAGCGTTGAAAGGCAGGGGGGCAATGAGCAGTTCTTC.

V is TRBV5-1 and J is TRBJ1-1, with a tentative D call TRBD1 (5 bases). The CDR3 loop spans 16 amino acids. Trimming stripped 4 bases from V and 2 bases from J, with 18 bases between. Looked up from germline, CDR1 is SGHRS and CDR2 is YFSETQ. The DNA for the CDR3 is TGCGCCAGCAGCCCCAGCGGGGCATATTCAAACACTGAAGCTTTCTTT. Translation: CASSPSGAYSNTEAFF.

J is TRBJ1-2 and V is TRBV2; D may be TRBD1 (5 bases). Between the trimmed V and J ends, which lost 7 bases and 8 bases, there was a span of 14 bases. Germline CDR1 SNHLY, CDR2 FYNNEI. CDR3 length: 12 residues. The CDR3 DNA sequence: TGTGCCAGCACCCGGGGGGGTCGAGGCTACACCTTC. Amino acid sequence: CASTRGGRGYTF.

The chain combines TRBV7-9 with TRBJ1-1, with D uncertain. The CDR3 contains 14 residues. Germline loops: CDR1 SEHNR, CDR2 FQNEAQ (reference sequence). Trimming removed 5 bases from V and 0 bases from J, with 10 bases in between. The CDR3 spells CASSAPTMNTEAFF. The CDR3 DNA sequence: TGTGCCAGCAGCGCTCCTACTATGAACACTGAAGCTTTCTTT.

The CDR3 spells CASRTGLAGLISYNEQFF. The CDR3, as DNA: TGTGCCAGCCGAACGGGACTAGCGGGGTTGATCTCCTACAATGAGCAGTTCTTC. The chain couples TRBV2 to TRBJ2-1; TRBD2 aligns across 13 bases. CDR3 length equals 18 residues. With V trimmed by 8 bases and J by 0 bases, 10 bases remained unmatched. From germline, CDR1 is SNHLY and CDR2 FYNNEI.